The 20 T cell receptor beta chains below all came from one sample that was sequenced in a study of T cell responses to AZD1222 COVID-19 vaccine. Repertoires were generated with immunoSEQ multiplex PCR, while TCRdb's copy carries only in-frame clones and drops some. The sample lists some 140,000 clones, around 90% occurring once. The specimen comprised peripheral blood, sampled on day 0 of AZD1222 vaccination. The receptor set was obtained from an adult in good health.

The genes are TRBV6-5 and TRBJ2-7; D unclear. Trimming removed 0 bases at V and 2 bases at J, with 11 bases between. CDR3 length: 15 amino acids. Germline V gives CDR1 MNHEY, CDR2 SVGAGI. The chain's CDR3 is CASSYSIAITYEQYF. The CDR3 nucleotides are TGTGCCAGCAGTTACTCGATCGCCATAACCTACGAGCAGTACTTC.

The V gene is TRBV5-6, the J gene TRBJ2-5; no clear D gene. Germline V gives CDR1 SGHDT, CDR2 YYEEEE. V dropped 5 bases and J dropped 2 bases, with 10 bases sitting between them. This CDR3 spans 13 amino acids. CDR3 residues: CASRTRRQETQYF. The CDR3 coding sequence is TGTGCCAGCAGAACGCGGCGACAAGAGACCCAGTACTTC.

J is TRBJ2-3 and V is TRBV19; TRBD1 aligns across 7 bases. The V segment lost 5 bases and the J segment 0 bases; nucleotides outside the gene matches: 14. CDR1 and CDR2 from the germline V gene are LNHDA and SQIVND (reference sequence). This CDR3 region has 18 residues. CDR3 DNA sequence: TGTGCCAGTAGTGCAGGGGGTGGGCGGCGGCGCAGCACAGATACGCAGTATTTT. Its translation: CASSAGGGRRRSTDTQYF. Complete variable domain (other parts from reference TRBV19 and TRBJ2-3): DGGITQSPKYLFRKEGQNVTLSCEQNLNHDAMYWYRQDPGQGLRLIYYSQIVNDFQKGDIAEGYSVSREKKESFPLTVTSAQKNPTAFYLCASSAGGGRRRSTDTQYFGPGTRLTVL.

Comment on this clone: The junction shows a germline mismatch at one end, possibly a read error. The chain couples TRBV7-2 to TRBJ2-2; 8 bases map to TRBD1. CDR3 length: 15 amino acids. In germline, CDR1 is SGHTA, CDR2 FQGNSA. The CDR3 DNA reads TGTGCCAGCAGTTTAGCAGGGGGCGGCACCGGGGAGCTGTTTTTT. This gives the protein CASSLAGGGTGELFF.

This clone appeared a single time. The chain's CDR3 is CASRGEETQYF. The CDR3, as DNA: TGTGCCAGTAGAGGGGAAGAGACCCAGTACTTC. The chain links TRBV19 to TRBJ2-5, with TRBD1 as a possible D gene (5 bases). The CDR3 length is 11 residues. From germline, CDR1 is LNHDA and CDR2 SQIVND (reference sequence). The germline V and J ends were trimmed by 6 bases and 3 bases, with 5 bases remaining between them.

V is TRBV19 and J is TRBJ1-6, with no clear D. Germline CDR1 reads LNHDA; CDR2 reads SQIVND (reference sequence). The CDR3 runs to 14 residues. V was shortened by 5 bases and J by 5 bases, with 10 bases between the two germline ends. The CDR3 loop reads CASSWRGDNSPLHF. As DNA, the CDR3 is TGTGCCAGTAGTTGGCGAGGAGATAATTCACCCCTCCACTTT.

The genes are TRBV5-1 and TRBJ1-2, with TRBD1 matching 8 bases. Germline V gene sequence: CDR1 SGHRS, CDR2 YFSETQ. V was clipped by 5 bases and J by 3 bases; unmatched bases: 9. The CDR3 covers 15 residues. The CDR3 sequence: CASRPSTGDHYGYTF. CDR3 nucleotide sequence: TGCGCCAGCAGGCCGTCGACAGGGGATCACTATGGCTACACCTTC.

Here the CDR3 reads CATLRGESGYTF. CDR3 DNA sequence: TGTGCCACCCTTCGAGGGGAGAGTGGCTACACCTTC. The rearrangement links TRBV19 to TRBJ1-2; tentative D call: TRBD1 (5 bases). The V gene's germline CDR1 is LNHDA and CDR2 SQIVND (reference sequence). With 10 bases removed from V and 7 bases from J, the gap between germline ends came to 16 bases. This CDR3 spans 12 amino acids.

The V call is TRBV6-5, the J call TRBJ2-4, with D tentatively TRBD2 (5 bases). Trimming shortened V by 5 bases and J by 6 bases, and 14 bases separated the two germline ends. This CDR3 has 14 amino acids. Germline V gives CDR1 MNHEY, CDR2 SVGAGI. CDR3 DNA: TGTGCCAGCAGTAACCCCGCTGAGGGAAACATTCAGTACTTC. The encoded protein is CASSNPAEGNIQYF.

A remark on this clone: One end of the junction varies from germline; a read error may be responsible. CDR3 sequence (DNA): TGTGCCGGCAGCTTCAAGGGCAGCCAGCCCCAGCATTTT. It specifies CAGSFKGSQPQHF. The chain is built from TRBV7-8 and TRBJ1-5; no clear D gene. CDR1 and CDR2 from the germline V gene are SGHVS and FQNEAQ. This CDR3 spans 13 amino acids. Drawing the rest from reference TRBV7-8 and TRBJ1-5, the complete variable domain is GAGVSQSPRYKVAKRGQDVALRCDPISGHVSLFWYQQALGQGPEFLTYFQNEAQLDKSGLPSDRFFAERPEGSVSTLKIQRTQQEDSAVYLCAGSFKGSQPQHFGDGTRLSIL.

Here the CDR3 DNA reads TGTGCCAGCTCATCGCGACAGGACGGGTACACCTTC. It specifies CASSSRQDGYTF. The chain is built from TRBV18 and TRBJ1-2; tentatively, D is TRBD1 (6 bases). Per germline, CDR1 KGHSH and CDR2 LQKENI. The CDR3 is 12 amino acids. V lost 5 bases, J lost 11 bases, and 15 bases lay in between.

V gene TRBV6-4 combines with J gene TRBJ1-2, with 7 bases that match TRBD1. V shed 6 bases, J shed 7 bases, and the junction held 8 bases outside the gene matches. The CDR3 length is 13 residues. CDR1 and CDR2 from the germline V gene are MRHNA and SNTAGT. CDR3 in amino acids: CASRRGGEGGYTF. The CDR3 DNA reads TGTGCCAGCAGACGAGGGGGCGAGGGTGGCTACACCTTC.

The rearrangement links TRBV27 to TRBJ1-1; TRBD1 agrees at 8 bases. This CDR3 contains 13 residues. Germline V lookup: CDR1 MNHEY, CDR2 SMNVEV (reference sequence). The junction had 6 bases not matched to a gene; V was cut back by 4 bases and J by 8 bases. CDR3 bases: TGTGCCAGCAGTTGGACAGGGTTTAAAGAAGCTTTCTTT. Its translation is CASSWTGFKEAFF.

CDR3 sequence (DNA): TGCGCCAGCAGTCCTCCGGGAGTTTGGAGGACAGATACGCAGTATTTT. Encoded protein: CASSPPGVWRTDTQYF. The V and J genes are TRBV23-1 and TRBJ2-3; D possibly corresponds to TRBD2 (6 bases). TRBV23-1 is placed among ORFs of uncertain function. Trimming removed 4 bases at V and 3 bases at J, with 17 bases between. The CDR3 spans 16 residues.

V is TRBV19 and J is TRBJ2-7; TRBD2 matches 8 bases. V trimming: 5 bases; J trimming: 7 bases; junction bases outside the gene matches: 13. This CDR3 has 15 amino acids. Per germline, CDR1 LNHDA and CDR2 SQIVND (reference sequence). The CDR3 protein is CASSATTGGLEEQYF. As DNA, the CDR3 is TGTGCCAGTAGTGCCACTACCGGGGGACTAGAAGAGCAGTACTTC.

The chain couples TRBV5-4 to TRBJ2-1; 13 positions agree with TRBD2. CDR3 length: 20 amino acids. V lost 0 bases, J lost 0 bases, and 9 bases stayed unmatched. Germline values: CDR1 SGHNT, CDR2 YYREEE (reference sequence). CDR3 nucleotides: TGTGCCAGCAGCTTGGGGCGGGGACTAGCGGGGCCCAGCTCCTACAATGAGCAGTTCTTC. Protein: CASSLGRGLAGPSSYNEQFF.

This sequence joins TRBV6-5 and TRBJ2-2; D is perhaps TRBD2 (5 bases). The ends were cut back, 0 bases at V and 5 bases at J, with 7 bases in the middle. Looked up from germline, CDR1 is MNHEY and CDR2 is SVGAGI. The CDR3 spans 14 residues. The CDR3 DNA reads TGTGCCAGCAGTTACTCGAGGGCGACCGGGGAGCTGTTTTTT. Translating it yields CASSYSRATGELFF.

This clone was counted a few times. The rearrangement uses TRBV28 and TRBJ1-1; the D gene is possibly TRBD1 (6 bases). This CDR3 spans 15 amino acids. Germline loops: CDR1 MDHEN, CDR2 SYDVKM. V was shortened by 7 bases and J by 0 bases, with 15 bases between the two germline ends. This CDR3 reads CASTFPQGLNTEAFF. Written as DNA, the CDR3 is TGTGCCAGCACCTTCCCTCAGGGGCTGAACACTGAAGCTTTCTTT.

The CDR3 here is CASSLAGGQGQPQHF. In DNA form, the CDR3 reads TGTGCCAGCAGCTTAGCGGGGGGGCAGGGACAGCCCCAGCATTTT. V usage is TRBV7-2 and J usage is TRBJ1-5; the D gene is possibly TRBD1 (6 bases). This CDR3 has 15 amino acids. CDR1 and CDR2 from the germline V gene are SGHTA and FQGNSA. The V end was cut by 0 bases, the J end by 7 bases, with 13 bases between.

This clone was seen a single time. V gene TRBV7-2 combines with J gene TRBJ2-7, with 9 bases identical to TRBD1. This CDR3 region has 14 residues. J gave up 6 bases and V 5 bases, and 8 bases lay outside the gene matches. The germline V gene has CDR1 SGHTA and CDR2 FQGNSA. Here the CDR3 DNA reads TGTGCCAGCAGCATACGGGGACAGGGAGGCGAGCAGTACTTC. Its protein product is CASSIRGQGGEQYF. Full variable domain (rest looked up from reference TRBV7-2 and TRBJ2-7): GAGVSQSPSNKVTEKGKDVELRCDPISGHTALYWYRQSLGQGLEFLIYFQGNSAPDKSGLPSDRFSAERTGGSVSTLTIQRTQQEDSAVYLCASSIRGQGGEQYFGPGTRLTVT.